This TCR beta chain was captured in a study of siplizumab effects on memory and regulatory T cells. General study points: In siplizumab conditions, mappable alloreactive CD4+ clones averaged around 64% Treg-derived, against approximately 27% in controls. Solely a minor proportion of alloreactive clones could be assigned to unstimulated subsets. Naive T cells looked more diverse than memory cells, and they looked like major contributors to the alloresponse.

The CDR3 has 18 amino acids. Trimming at V came to 3 bases and at J to 4 bases, leaving 15 bases not matched to a gene. In germline, CDR1 is SGDLS, CDR2 YYNGEE. Concerning this clone: Its matching antigen is unknown.

Each sample yielded roughly 92,000 assayed TCR templates. TCRdb's table, derived via immunoSEQ multiplex PCR, lists solely in-frame clones and lacks some. The sample has some 9,000 clones; 60% to 80% are singletons. The material sequenced was effector memory CD8+ T cells sorted from blood. The subset: unstimulated CD8+ effector memory T cells. The rearrangement joins TRBV9 to TRBJ2-3, with 9 bases lining up with TRBD2. The TCR sequence derives from a human donor in good health. CDR3 sequence reads: CASSAFGGGGGAPDTQYF. In DNA form, the CDR3 reads TGTGCCAGCAGCGCATTTGGAGGGGGCGGGGGGGCCCCAGATACGCAGTATTTT.